This is a list of T cell receptor beta chains from one sample in a study of blood T cell repertoires in COVID-19. Clones were sequenced by immunoSEQ multiplex PCR, and TCRdb holds only the in-frame ones, with some missing. This sample carries 180,000 or so clones, roughly 78% of them seen once, and the ten largest clones take 2.5% to 3.5%. The sample consisted of peripheral blood. The receptor source for this set is a woman older than 75 with active or convalescent COVID-19. CDR3s include the opening cysteine and the closing phenylalanine or tryptophan. The order of the fields is J gene, clone size, V gene, D gene, CDR3 protein, CDR3 DNA. The D gene is left open where the match is weak. Clone size, where shown, is once, few, many, or a class for clones that have expanded.

J: TRBJ2-7
size: few
V: TRBV3-1/TRBV3-2
D: TRBD2
CDR3: CASSQSWGGSYF
DNA: TGTGCCAGCAGCCAGTCCTGGGGAGGGTCGTACTTC

J: TRBJ1-1
size: NA
V: TRBV28
D: TRBD1
CDR3: CASEEGAIVSTEAFF
DNA: TGTGCCAGCGAGGAGGGGGCAATTGTTAGCACTGAAGCTTTCTTT

J: TRBJ2-2
size: NA
V: TRBV25-1
D: TRBD1
CDR3: CASSAETGYATGELFF
DNA: TGTGCCAGCAGTGCCGAGACAGGGTACGCAACCGGGGAGCTGTTTTTT

J: TRBJ2-4
size: NA
V: TRBV19
D: TRBD1
CDR3: CASSPGPDRVQNIQYF
DNA: TGTGCCAGTAGTCCTGGACCGGACAGGGTTCAAAACATTCAGTACTTC

J: TRBJ1-1
size: many
V: TRBV5-6
D: TRBD1
CDR3: CASSPEGTGGTEAFF
DNA: TGTGCCAGCAGCCCGGAGGGGACAGGGGGAACTGAAGCTTTCTTT

J: TRBJ1-3
size: NA
V: TRBV28
D: NA
CDR3: CASSPRRSSGNTIYF
DNA: TGTGCCAGCAGTCCCCGGAGGTCTAGTGGAAACACCATATATTTT

J: TRBJ2-1
size: NA
V: TRBV10-3
D: TRBD2
CDR3: CAIKGTSDEQFF
DNA: TGTGCCATCAAAGGGACTAGCGATGAGCAGTTCTTC

J: TRBJ1-2
size: NA
V: TRBV7-2
D: NA
CDR3: CASSPSSFGYTF
DNA: TGTGCCAGCAGCCCCAGTTCGTTTGGCTACACCTTC

J: TRBJ2-3
size: NA
V: TRBV19
D: TRBD2
CDR3: CASTTAGRRSVTQYF
DNA: TGTGCCAGCACCACAGCGGGGAGGAGATCAGTTACGCAGTATTTT

J: TRBJ1-2
size: NA
V: TRBV7-2
D: NA
CDR3: CASSLSLYSYTF
DNA: TGTGCCAGCAGCTTAAGTCTCTATAGCTACACCTTC

J: TRBJ1-1
size: NA
V: TRBV7-9
D: NA
CDR3: CASSPRVRAEAFF
DNA: TGTGCCAGCAGCCCCCGAGTGAGAGCTGAAGCTTTCTTT

J: TRBJ1-3
size: NA
V: TRBV6-5
D: NA
CDR3: CASSLSVGNTIYF
DNA: TGTGCCAGCAGTTTATCCGTCGGAAACACCATATATTTT

J: TRBJ2-3
size: NA
V: TRBV4-3
D: NA
CDR3: CASSQVDSSSSTDTQYF
DNA: TGCGCCAGCAGCCAAGTGGACTCCTCTTCTAGCACAGATACGCAGTATTTT

J: TRBJ2-7
size: NA
V: TRBV5-1
D: NA
CDR3: CASSLDGGTVAYEQYF
DNA: TGCGCCAGCAGCTTGGATGGAGGGACAGTAGCCTACGAGCAGTACTTC

J: TRBJ2-6
size: NA
V: TRBV6-5
D: TRBD1
CDR3: CASGQGFSGANVLTF
DNA: TGTGCCAGCGGACAGGGGTTTTCTGGGGCCAACGTCCTGACTTTC

J: TRBJ1-2
size: NA
V: TRBV20-1
D: NA
CDR3: CSASLGANYGYTF
DNA: TGCAGTGCTAGTCTCGGAGCTAACTATGGCTACACCTTC

J: TRBJ2-2
size: NA
V: TRBV15
D: NA
CDR3: CATSRARAGELFF
DNA: TGTGCCACCAGCAGAGCCAGGGCCGGGGAGCTGTTTTTT

J: TRBJ2-5
size: NA
V: TRBV5-1
D: TRBD2
CDR3: CASSLAASGGAVEETQYF
DNA: TGCGCCAGCAGCTTGGCCGCGAGCGGGGGGGCCGTGGAGGAGACCCAGTACTTC

J: TRBJ2-3
size: NA
V: TRBV9
D: TRBD2
CDR3: CASSPRWAGGTDTQYF
DNA: TGTGCCAGCAGCCCACGGTGGGCGGGGGGCACAGATACGCAGTATTTT

J: TRBJ1-1
size: NA
V: TRBV7-8
D: NA
CDR3: CASSKFTSGNTEAFF
DNA: TGTGCCAGCAGCAAATTTACAAGCGGCAACACTGAAGCTTTCTTT

J: TRBJ1-4
size: NA
V: TRBV28
D: TRBD1
CDR3: CASSFFRGQANEKLFF
DNA: TGTGCCAGCAGTTTCTTCAGGGGGCAGGCTAATGAAAAACTGTTTTTT

J: TRBJ1-5
size: NA
V: TRBV28
D: NA
CDR3: CASTPPGVSNQPQHF
DNA: TGTGCCAGCACTCCTCCGGGAGTTAGCAATCAGCCCCAGCATTTT

J: TRBJ2-5
size: once
V: TRBV19
D: TRBD2
CDR3: CASSSRGGLETQYF
DNA: TGTGCCAGTAGTTCCCGGGGGGGCCTAGAGACCCAGTACTTC

J: TRBJ1-6
size: NA
V: TRBV9
D: TRBD1
CDR3: CASSDPGEGAYNSPLHF
DNA: TGTGCCAGCAGCGACCCGGGAGAGGGGGCATATAATTCACCCCTCCACTTT

J: TRBJ1-2
size: few
V: TRBV28
D: NA
CDR3: CASRPTSFGDYGYTF
DNA: TGTGCCAGCAGGCCTACGAGTTTCGGGGACTATGGCTACACCTTC

J: TRBJ2-7
size: NA
V: TRBV28
D: NA
CDR3: CASSFNSEQYF
DNA: TGTGCCAGCAGTTTTAATAGCGAGCAGTACTTC

J: TRBJ2-7
size: NA
V: TRBV18
D: TRBD2
CDR3: CASSGTGTNPHEQYF
DNA: TGTGCCAGCTCAGGAACCGGGACTAATCCCCACGAGCAGTACTTC

J: TRBJ1-1
size: NA
V: TRBV4-2
D: NA
CDR3: CASSQDRGAGTEAFF
DNA: TGTGCCAGCAGCCAAGACCGTGGGGCCGGGACTGAAGCTTTCTTT

J: TRBJ2-3
size: NA
V: TRBV9
D: NA
CDR3: CASTIQGLSTDTQYF
DNA: TGTGCCAGCACTATCCAAGGACTGAGCACAGATACGCAGTATTTT